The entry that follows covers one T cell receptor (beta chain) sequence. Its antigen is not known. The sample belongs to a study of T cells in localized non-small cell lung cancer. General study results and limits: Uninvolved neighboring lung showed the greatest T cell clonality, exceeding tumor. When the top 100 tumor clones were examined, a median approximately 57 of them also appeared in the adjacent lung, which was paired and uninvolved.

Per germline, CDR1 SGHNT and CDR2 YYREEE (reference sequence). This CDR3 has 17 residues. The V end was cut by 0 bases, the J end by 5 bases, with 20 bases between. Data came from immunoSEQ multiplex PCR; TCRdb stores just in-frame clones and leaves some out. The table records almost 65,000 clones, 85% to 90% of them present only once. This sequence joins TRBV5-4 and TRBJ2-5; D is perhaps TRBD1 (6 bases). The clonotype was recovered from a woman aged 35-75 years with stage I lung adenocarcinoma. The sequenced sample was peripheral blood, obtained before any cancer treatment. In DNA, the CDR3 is TGTGCCAGCAGCTTGGGAGCAGGGGCCTTTTTGACCGAGACCCAGTACTTC. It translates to CASSLGAGAFLTETQYF.